A single sample gave rise to the 13 T cell receptor beta chains below, sequenced in a study of monozygotic twins with inflammatory bowel disease. From the 5' RACE reads, TCRdb lists one entry per CDR3 protein and no DNA. The sample features 350,000 to 400,000 distinct CDR3 sequences, with approximately 2.4% in its top ten. Input material: blood. These receptors were obtained from a human donor with ulcerative colitis or Crohn's disease, or a healthy co-twin of an affected twin (not recorded which).

The chain recombines TRBV19 with TRBJ2-2; TCRdb reports TRBD2, a call that lacks DNA to check it against. Germline-derived CDR1 and CDR2 are LNHDA and SQIVND (reference sequence). This CDR3 has 14 residues. This chain's CDR3 is CASSMAGSTGELFF. Full variable domain (missing parts from reference TRBV19 and TRBJ2-2): DGGITQSPKYLFRKEGQNVTLSCEQNLNHDAMYWYRQDPGQGLRLIYYSQIVNDFQKGDIAEGYSVSREKKESFPLTVTSAQKNPTAFYLCASSMAGSTGELFFGEGSRLTVL.

The chain employs TRBV6-6 and TRBJ2-2; TCRdb's D gene call, TRBD2, goes unchecked for lack of DNA. The CDR3 consists of 14 residues. The germline V gene encodes CDR1 MNHNY and CDR2 SVGAGI (reference sequence). CDR3: CAYGTSGGGGELFF.

CDR3 amino acids: CASAEVYLEEFSSYNEQFF. The V gene is TRBV12-3 or TRBV12-4, the J gene TRBJ2-1. CDR3 length: 19 amino acids.

The chain is built from TRBV4-3 and TRBJ2-1; the TCRdb D gene call, TRBD1, has no DNA to confirm it. Germline CDR1 and CDR2: LGHNA and YSLEER. The CDR3 consists of 16 residues. Here the CDR3 reads CASSQEGLGPYNEQFF.

The rearrangement joins TRBV5-1 to TRBJ2-1. The CDR3 spans 15 residues. Germline values: CDR1 SGHRS, CDR2 YFSETQ. The CDR3 sequence: CASSLALSSYNEQFF.

The V call is TRBV6-2 or TRBV6-3, the J call TRBJ1-5; TCRdb proposes TRBD1, but this gene call is untestable without DNA. Germline V gives CDR1 MNHEY, CDR2 SVGEGT. This CDR3 is 16 amino acids long. The CDR3 sequence is CASSTKQGVFDQPQHF.

The V gene is TRBV27, the J gene TRBJ2-3; the D call from TCRdb, TRBD2, cannot be confirmed without DNA. Germline CDR1 MNHEY, CDR2 SMNVEV (reference sequence). This CDR3 contains 14 residues. CDR3 in amino acids: CASNLAGVTDTQYF.

The CDR3 sequence is CASSLKTGDPSQSPLHF. The chain is built from TRBV5-1 and TRBJ1-6; TCRdb names TRBD1, which stays unverified in the absence of DNA. The length of the CDR3 is 17 residues. CDR1 and CDR2 from the germline V gene are SGHRS and YFSETQ.

The V gene is TRBV24-1, the J gene TRBJ2-3; TCRdb outputs TRBD1, but without DNA this stays unchecked. From germline, CDR1 is KGHDR and CDR2 SFDVKD. The CDR3 has 16 amino acids. The CDR3 spells CATSDSQAAPTDTQYF.

The V and J genes are TRBV18 and TRBJ1-4. The germline V gene encodes CDR1 KGHSH and CDR2 LQKENI. The CDR3 has 13 amino acids. The CDR3 is CASSPGFNEKLFF.

The J gene is TRBJ1-3, the V gene TRBV5-6. Germline V CDR1 and CDR2: SGHDT, YYEEEE. This CDR3 has 16 residues. The CDR3 region is CASSFRQGAGGNTIYF.

The CDR3 region is CASSLDGGFGANVLTF. The chain employs TRBV5-1 and TRBJ2-6; the TRBD1 assignment by TCRdb is unverifiable without DNA. The V gene's germline CDR1 is SGHRS and CDR2 YFSETQ. The length of the CDR3 is 16 residues. Together with reference TRBV5-1 and TRBJ2-6, the CDR3 gives the full variable domain: KAGVTQTPRYLIKTRGQQVTLSCSPISGHRSVSWYQQTPGQGLQFLFEYFSETQRNKGNFPGRFSGRQFSNSRSEMNVSTLELGDSALYLCASSLDGGFGANVLTFGAGSRLTVL.

This rearrangement joins TRBV27 to TRBJ1-1; TCRdb proposes TRBD1, but this gene call is untestable without DNA. CDR1 and CDR2 (germline): MNHEY, SMNVEV (reference sequence). There are 15 residues in the CDR3. The CDR3 spells CASSYRGRMNTEAFF.